What follows are 18 T cell receptor beta chains derived from one specimen sequenced in a study of cytomegalovirus exposure and HLA in healthy donors. It was with 60 Vbeta and 13 Jbeta primers that the PCR ran. The method was immunoSEQ multiplex PCR; TCRdb's version includes in-frame clones alone and lacks a portion of them. Of over 150,000 clones listed, 82% are singletons. What was sequenced was PBMCs. Every receptor here comes from a boy younger than 10 in good health and CMV-seronegative.

The rearrangement uses TRBV30 and TRBJ1-1; 7 bases are a match to TRBD1. Germline assignment: CDR1 GTSNPN and CDR2 SVGIG (reference sequence). This CDR3 has 13 residues. V gave up 2 bases and J gave up 4 bases; unmatched junction bases: 4. This CDR3 reads CAWSLTGSTEAFF. CDR3 nucleotide sequence: TGTGCCTGGAGTTTGACAGGGTCCACTGAAGCTTTCTTT.

V gene TRBV4-3 combines with J gene TRBJ1-5; 8 nucleotides agree with TRBD1. V lost 0 bases to trimming and J lost 4 bases; unmatched junction nucleotides: 2. The CDR3 has 15 residues. In germline, CDR1 is LGHNA, CDR2 YSLEER. CDR3 region: CASSQDRTGNQPQHF. CDR3 nucleotide sequence: TGCGCCAGCAGCCAAGATAGGACAGGGAATCAGCCCCAGCATTTT.

This clone occurred a few times. The chain has TRBV14 and TRBJ1-6; 7 bases match TRBD1. Unmatched junction bases numbered 4, after V lost 1 base and J lost 4 bases. Germline V lookup: CDR1 SGHDN, CDR2 FVKESK. This CDR3 has 16 amino acids. The CDR3 sequence is CASSQGTGSYNSPLHF. In nucleotides, the CDR3 is TGTGCCAGCAGCCAAGGGACAGGCTCGTATAATTCACCCCTCCACTTT.

The chain recombines TRBV2 with TRBJ2-5; D not certain. V shed 3 bases and J shed 5 bases, with 16 bases lying between them. The V gene's germline CDR1 is SNHLY and CDR2 FYNNEI. CDR3 length: 15 residues. The CDR3 DNA sequence: TGTGCCAGCAGTGAGACGGCTCAGTTGCGGGAGACCCAGTACTTC. Its protein product is CASSETAQLRETQYF.

The genes are TRBV20-1 and TRBJ1-1; D is possibly TRBD1 (6 bases). Germline V CDR1 and CDR2: DFQATT, SNEGSKA (reference sequence). This CDR3 comprises 11 residues. Deletions cut 4 bases from V and 8 bases from J, with 11 bases between. As DNA, the CDR3 is TGCAGTGCTACGCGAGGACAGGAAGCTTTCTTT. It translates to CSATRGQEAFF.

The V call is TRBV13, the J call TRBJ2-1; the match to TRBD2 covers 9 bases. The V gene's germline CDR1 is PRHDT and CDR2 FYEKMQ (reference sequence). The CDR3 has 14 residues. V gave up 3 bases and J gave up 8 bases; unmatched junction bases: 5. CDR3 nucleotides: TGTGCCAGCAGCTTCTCTAGCGGGGACTATGAGCAGTTCTTC. Amino acid sequence: CASSFSSGDYEQFF.

V usage is TRBV7-9 and J usage is TRBJ1-2; D might be TRBD1 (6 bases). Trimming removed 4 bases at V and 4 bases at J, with 19 bases between. Germline V gives CDR1 SEHNR, CDR2 FQNEAQ (reference sequence). The length of the CDR3 is 16 residues. For the CDR3, the DNA is TGTGCCAGCAGCTCTTCGACAGGTACAACAGTCTATGGCTACACCTTC. Encoded protein: CASSSSTGTTVYGYTF.

The V call is TRBV6-4, the J call TRBJ1-1; tentative D call: TRBD1 (5 bases). Per the germline V gene, CDR1 is MRHNA and CDR2 is SNTAGT. Trimming took off 2 bases at V and 1 base at J, with 14 bases between the two ends. The CDR3 is 16 amino acids. CDR3 sequence reads: CASSDARYGGNTEAFF. For the CDR3, the DNA is TGTGCCAGCAGTGACGCTCGGTACGGGGGGAACACTGAAGCTTTCTTT.

The rearrangement links TRBV27 to TRBJ2-2, with a weak D call TRBD1 (6 bases). Germline V gene data show CDR1 as MNHEY and CDR2 as SMNVEV (reference sequence). Trimming shortened V by 3 bases and J by 1 base, and 9 bases separated the two germline ends. The CDR3 spans 15 residues. CDR3 loop: CASSFSGVNTGELFF. The CDR3 DNA is TGTGCCAGCAGTTTCTCAGGGGTGAACACCGGGGAGCTGTTTTTT.

This chain connects TRBV11-2 to TRBJ2-3; unclear D gene. V gave up 3 bases and J gave up 6 bases, with 10 bases separating them. The V gene's germline CDR1 is SGHAT and CDR2 FQNNGV. The CDR3 consists of 13 residues. The CDR3 coding sequence is TGTGCCAGCAGCTTGACGTTGAGGGATACGCAGTATTTT. It is translated as CASSLTLRDTQYF.

In DNA form, the CDR3 reads TGTGCCAGTCTACTGAACACTGAAGCTTTCTTT. Its protein product is CASLLNTEAFF. The chain employs TRBV19 and TRBJ1-1; D not certain. Trimming pared 8 bases from V and 0 bases from J, leaving 4 bases between. The germline CDR1 and CDR2 sequences are LNHDA and SQIVND (reference sequence). The CDR3 contains 11 residues. Full variable domain (missing parts from reference TRBV19 and TRBJ1-1): DGGITQSPKYLFRKEGQNVTLSCEQNLNHDAMYWYRQDPGQGLRLIYYSQIVNDFQKGDIAEGYSVSREKKESFPLTVTSAQKNPTAFYLCASLLNTEAFFGQGTRLTVV.

Points on this clone: The CDR3 ends on some other residue instead of the conserved phenylalanine or tryptophan, so this is likely a read error. The CDR3 region is CASSPDEQGGNGYTL. Here the CDR3 DNA reads TGTGCCAGCAGCCCCGATGAACAGGGTGGGAATGGCTACACCCTC. The chain employs TRBV7-9 and TRBJ1-2, with a possible D match to TRBD1 (6 bases). Between the trimmed V and J ends, which lost 5 bases and 6 bases, there was a span of 19 bases. Germline V lookup: CDR1 SEHNR, CDR2 FQNEAQ (reference sequence). The CDR3 runs to 15 residues.

The chain couples TRBV4-2 to TRBJ2-6, with TRBD2 matching 13 bases. Germline V gene data show CDR1 as LGHNA and CDR2 as YNFKEQ. The CDR3 runs to 21 residues. With V trimmed by 0 bases and J by 0 bases, 8 bases remained unmatched. CDR3 amino acids: CASSQDRLAGGFSSGANVLTF. As DNA, the CDR3 is TGTGCCAGCAGCCAAGATCGACTAGCGGGGGGCTTTAGCTCTGGGGCCAACGTCCTGACTTTC.

The chain joins TRBV27 to TRBJ1-2; 10 bases map to TRBD1. This CDR3 spans 14 amino acids. After removal of 6 bases from V and 8 bases from J, the junction contained 9 bases not matched to a gene. Germline V lookup: CDR1 MNHEY, CDR2 SMNVEV (reference sequence). Here the CDR3 DNA reads TGTGCCAGCAGAGGAATCAGGACAGGGGGAGGCTACACCTTC. Amino acid sequence: CASRGIRTGGGYTF.

CDR3 coding DNA: TGTGCCAGCAGCTTAGGCGGGACAGCCAAAGAGACCCAGTACTTC. Amino acids: CASSLGGTAKETQYF. This chain connects TRBV7-2 to TRBJ2-5; a weak D match, TRBD1 (7 bases). Looked up from germline, CDR1 is SGHTA and CDR2 is FQGNSA. Trimming left V 1 base short and J 3 bases short, with 12 bases between. The CDR3 spans 15 residues. Full variable domain (remainder filled in from reference TRBV7-2 and TRBJ2-5): GAGVSQSPSNKVTEKGKDVELRCDPISGHTALYWYRQSLGQGLEFLIYFQGNSAPDKSGLPSDRFSAERTGGSVSTLTIQRTQQEDSAVYLCASSLGGTAKETQYFGPGTRLLVL.

With regard to this clone: One end of the junction is discordant with germline, which a read error may explain. The V and J genes are TRBV5-1 and TRBJ1-2, with 11 bases aligning to TRBD1. This CDR3 is built from 14 residues. Germline lookup yields CDR1 SGHRS and CDR2 YFSETQ. The CDR3 nucleotides are TGCGCCAGCAGCACCGGACAGGGGGCGATTTCGATCGACTTC. Translation gives CASSTGQGAISIDF.

The V and J genes are TRBV9 and TRBJ1-5; no firm D call. Between the trimmed V and J ends, which lost 3 bases and 6 bases, there was a span of 25 bases. CDR3 length: 18 residues. Germline CDR1 is SGDLS and CDR2 is YYNGEE. This chain's CDR3 is CASSASPNMTTNGQPQHF. Written as DNA, the CDR3 is TGTGCCAGCAGCGCAAGCCCAAACATGACAACGAACGGTCAGCCCCAGCATTTT.

The genes are TRBV20-1 and TRBJ1-1, with D possibly TRBD1 on 6 matching bases. The length of the CDR3 is 11 residues. V was shortened by 5 bases and J by 5 bases, with 9 bases between the two germline ends. Per the germline V gene, CDR1 is DFQATT and CDR2 is SNEGSKA (reference sequence). The CDR3 coding sequence is TGCAGTGCTCTGCAGGGGACTGAAGCTTTCTTT. Residues: CSALQGTEAFF.